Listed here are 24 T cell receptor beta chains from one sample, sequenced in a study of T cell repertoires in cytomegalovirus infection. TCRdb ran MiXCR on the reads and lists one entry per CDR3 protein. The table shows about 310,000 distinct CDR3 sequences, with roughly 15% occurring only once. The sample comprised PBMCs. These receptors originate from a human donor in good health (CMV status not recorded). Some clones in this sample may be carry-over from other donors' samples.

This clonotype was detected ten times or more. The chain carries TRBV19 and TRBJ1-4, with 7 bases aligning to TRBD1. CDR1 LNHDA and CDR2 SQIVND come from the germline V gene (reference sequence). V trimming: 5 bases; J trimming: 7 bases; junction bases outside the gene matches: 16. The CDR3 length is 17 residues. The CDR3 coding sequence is TGTGCCAGTAGTCGGGTCGGCGACAGGGAAGGTGGTGAAAAACTGTTTTTT. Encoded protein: CASSRVGDREGGEKLFF.

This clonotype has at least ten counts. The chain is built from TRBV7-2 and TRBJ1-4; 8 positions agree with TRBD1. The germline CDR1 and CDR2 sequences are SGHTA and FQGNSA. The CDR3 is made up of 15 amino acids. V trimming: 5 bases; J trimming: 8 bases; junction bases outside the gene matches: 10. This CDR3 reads CASSPPTGVGEKLFF. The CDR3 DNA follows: TGTGCCAGCAGCCCCCCGACAGGGGTAGGGGAAAAACTGTTTTTT. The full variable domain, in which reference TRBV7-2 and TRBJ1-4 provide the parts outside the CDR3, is GAGVSQSPSNKVTEKGKDVELRCDPISGHTALYWYRQSLGQGLEFLIYFQGNSAPDKSGLPSDRFSAERTGGSVSTLTIQRTQQEDSAVYLCASSPPTGVGEKLFFGSGTQLSVL.

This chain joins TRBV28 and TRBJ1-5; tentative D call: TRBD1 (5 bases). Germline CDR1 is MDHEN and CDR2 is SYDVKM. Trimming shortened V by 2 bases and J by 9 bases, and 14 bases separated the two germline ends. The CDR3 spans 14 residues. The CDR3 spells CASSLGGAQRPQHF. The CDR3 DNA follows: TGTGCCAGCAGTTTAGGGGGTGCGCAAAGGCCCCAGCATTTT.

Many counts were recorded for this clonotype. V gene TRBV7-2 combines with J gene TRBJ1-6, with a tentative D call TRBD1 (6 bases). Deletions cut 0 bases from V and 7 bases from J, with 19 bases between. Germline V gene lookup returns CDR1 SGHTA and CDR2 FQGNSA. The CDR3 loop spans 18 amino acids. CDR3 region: CASSLAAWVTGTNSPLHF. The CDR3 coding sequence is TGTGCCAGCAGCTTAGCGGCATGGGTGACAGGAACCAATTCACCCCTCCACTTT.

CDR3 nucleotide sequence: TGTGCCAGCAGTGGTGGTTGGGGAGGCAATCAGCCCCAGCATTTT. This gives the protein CASSGGWGGNQPQHF. The chain is built from TRBV6-1 and TRBJ1-5; D gene ambiguous. This CDR3 is 15 amino acids long. V was cut by 4 bases and J by 2 bases, with 12 bases left in between. Germline CDR1 MNHNS, CDR2 SASEGT.

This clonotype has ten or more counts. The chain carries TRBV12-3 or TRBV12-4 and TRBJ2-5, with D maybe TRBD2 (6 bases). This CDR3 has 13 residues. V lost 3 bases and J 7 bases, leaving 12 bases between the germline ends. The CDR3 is CASSFRGLATQYF. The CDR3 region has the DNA TGTGCCAGCAGTTTCCGGGGACTGGCGACCCAGTACTTC.

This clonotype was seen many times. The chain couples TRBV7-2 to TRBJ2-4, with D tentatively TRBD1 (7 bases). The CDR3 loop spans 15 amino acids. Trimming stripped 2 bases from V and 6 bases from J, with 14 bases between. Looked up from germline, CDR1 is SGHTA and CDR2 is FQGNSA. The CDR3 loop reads CASSLLAQGGNIQYF. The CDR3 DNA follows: TGTGCCAGCAGCTTACTGGCCCAGGGGGGAAACATTCAGTACTTC.

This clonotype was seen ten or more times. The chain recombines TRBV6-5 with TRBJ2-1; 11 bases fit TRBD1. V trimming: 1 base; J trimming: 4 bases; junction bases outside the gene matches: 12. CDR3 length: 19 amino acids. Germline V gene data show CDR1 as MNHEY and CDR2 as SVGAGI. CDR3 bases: TGTGCCAGCAGTTACTTTGGGGACAGGGGGGGCGGAACGTACAATGAGCAGTTCTTC. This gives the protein CASSYFGDRGGGTYNEQFF.

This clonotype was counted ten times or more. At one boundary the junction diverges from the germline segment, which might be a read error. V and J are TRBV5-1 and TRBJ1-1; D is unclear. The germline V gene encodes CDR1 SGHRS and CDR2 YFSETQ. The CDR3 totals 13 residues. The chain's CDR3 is CASSLVANTEAFF. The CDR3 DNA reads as TGTGCCAGCAGCTTAGTCGCGAACACTGAAGCTTTCTTT.

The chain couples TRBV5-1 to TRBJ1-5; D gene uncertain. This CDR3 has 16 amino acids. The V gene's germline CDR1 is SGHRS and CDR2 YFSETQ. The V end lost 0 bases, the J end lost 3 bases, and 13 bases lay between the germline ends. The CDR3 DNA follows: TGCGCCAGCAGCTTGGACATCGCGTCCCCCAATCAGCCCCAGCATTTT. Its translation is CASSLDIASPNQPQHF.

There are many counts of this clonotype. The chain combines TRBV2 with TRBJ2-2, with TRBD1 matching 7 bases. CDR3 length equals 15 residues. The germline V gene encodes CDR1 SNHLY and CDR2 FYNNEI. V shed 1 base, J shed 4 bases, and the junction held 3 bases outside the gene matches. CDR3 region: CASSEGNRGTGELFF. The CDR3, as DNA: TGTGCCAGCAGTGAAGGAAACAGGGGCACCGGGGAGCTGTTTTTT.

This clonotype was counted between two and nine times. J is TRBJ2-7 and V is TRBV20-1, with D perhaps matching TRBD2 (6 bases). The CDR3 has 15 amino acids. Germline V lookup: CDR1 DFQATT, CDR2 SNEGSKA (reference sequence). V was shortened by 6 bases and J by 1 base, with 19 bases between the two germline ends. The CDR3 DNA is TGCAGTGCGCGGGACGTATCGGTGGGTTCCTACGAGCAGTACTTC. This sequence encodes CSARDVSVGSYEQYF.

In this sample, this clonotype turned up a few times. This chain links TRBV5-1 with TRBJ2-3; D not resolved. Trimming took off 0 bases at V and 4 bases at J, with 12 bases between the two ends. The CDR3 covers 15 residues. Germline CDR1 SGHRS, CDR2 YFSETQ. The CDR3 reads CASSLARAFADTQYF. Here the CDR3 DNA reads TGCGCCAGCAGCTTGGCCCGAGCGTTCGCAGATACGCAGTATTTT.

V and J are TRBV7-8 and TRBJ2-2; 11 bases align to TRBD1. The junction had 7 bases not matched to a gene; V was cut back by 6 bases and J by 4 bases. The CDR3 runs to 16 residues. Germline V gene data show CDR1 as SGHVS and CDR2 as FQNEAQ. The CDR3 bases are TGTGCCAGCAGACCACGGACAGGGGGCGGCACCGGGGAGCTGTTTTTT. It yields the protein CASRPRTGGGTGELFF.

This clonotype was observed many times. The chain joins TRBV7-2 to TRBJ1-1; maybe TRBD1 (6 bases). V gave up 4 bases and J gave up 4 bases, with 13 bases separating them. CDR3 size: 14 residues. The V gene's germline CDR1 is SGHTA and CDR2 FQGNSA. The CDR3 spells CASSSNRESTEAFF. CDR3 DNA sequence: TGTGCCAGCAGCTCAAACAGGGAAAGCACTGAAGCTTTCTTT.

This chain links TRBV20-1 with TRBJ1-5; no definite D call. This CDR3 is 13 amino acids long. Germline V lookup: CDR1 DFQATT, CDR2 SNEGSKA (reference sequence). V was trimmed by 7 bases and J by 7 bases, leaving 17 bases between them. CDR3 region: CSVDGGWNQPQHF. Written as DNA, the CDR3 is TGCAGTGTAGATGGAGGGTGGAACCAGCCCCAGCATTTT.

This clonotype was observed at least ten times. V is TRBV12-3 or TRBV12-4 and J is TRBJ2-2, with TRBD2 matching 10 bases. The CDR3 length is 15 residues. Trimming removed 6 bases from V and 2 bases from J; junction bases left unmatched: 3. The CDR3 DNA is TGTGCCAGCAGGAGGACTAGCGGAAACACCGGGGAGCTGTTTTTT. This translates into CASRRTSGNTGELFF.

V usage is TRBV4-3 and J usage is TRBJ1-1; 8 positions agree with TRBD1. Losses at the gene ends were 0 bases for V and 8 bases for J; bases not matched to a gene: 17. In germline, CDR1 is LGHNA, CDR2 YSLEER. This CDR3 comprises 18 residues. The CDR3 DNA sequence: TGCGCCAGCAGCCAAGACCCTTGGTCGACAGGGGCCAAAGTCGAAGCTTTCTTT. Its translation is CASSQDPWSTGAKVEAFF.

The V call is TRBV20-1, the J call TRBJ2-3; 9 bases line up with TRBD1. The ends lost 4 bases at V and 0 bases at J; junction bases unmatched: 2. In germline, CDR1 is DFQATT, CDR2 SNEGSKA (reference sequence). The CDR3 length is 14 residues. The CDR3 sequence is CSAMGQGSTDTQYF. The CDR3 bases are TGCAGTGCTATGGGACAGGGTAGCACAGATACGCAGTATTTT.

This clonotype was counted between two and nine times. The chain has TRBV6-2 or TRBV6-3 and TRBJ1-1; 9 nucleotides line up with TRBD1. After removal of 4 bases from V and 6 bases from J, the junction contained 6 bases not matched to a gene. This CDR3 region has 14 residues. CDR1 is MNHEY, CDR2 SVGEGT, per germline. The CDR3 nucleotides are TGTGCCAGCAGTTCGGGACAGGGTCTGGCTGAAGCTTTCTTT. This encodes CASSSGQGLAEAFF.

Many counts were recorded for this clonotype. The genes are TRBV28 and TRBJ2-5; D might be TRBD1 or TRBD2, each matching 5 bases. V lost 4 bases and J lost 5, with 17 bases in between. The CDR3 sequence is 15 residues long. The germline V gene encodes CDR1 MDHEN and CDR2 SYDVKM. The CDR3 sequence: CASSSPWGWQETQYF. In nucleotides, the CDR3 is TGTGCCAGCAGTTCCCCGTGGGGGTGGCAGGAGACCCAGTACTTC.

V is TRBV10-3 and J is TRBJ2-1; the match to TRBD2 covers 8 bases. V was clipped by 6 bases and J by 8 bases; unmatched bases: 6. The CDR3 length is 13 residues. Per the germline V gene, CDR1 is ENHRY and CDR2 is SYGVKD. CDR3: CAISTGGAYEQFF. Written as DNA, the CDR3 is TGTGCCATCAGCACGGGGGGGGCGTATGAGCAGTTCTTC.

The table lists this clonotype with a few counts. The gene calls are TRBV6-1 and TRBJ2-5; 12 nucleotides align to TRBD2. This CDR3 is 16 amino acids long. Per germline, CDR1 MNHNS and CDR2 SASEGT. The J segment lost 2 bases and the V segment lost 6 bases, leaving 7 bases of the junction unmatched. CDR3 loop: CASRPLAGGNQETQYF. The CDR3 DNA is TGTGCCAGCAGACCTCTAGCGGGGGGGAATCAAGAGACCCAGTACTTC.

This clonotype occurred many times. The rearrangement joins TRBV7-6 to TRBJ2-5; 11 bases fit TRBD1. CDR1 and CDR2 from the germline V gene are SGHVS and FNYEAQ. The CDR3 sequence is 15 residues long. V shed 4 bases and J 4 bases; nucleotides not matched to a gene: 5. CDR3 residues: CASSYPGTGGETQYF. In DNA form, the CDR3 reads TGTGCCAGCAGCTACCCCGGGACAGGGGGAGAGACCCAGTACTTC.